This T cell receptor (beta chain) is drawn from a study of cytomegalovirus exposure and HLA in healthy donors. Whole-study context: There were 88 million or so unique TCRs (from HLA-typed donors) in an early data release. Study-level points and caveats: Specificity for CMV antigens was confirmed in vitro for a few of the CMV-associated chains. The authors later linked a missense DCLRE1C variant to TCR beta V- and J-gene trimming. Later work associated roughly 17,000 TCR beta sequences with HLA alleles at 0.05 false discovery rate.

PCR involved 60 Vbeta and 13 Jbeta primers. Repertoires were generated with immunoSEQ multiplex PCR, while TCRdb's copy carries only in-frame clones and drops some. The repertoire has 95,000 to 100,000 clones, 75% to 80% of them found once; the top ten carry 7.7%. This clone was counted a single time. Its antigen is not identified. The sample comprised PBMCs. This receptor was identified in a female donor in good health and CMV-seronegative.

The CDR3 DNA follows: TGTGCCAGCAGTCCCGACAGGGAGGTGGGCTACACCTTC. Its translation: CASSPDREVGYTF. This chain joins TRBV28 and TRBJ1-2; 7 positions agree with TRBD1. The length of the CDR3 is 13 residues. CDR1 and CDR2 from the germline V gene are MDHEN and SYDVKM. V was pared by 5 bases and J by 8 bases, with 8 bases of the junction left unmatched.